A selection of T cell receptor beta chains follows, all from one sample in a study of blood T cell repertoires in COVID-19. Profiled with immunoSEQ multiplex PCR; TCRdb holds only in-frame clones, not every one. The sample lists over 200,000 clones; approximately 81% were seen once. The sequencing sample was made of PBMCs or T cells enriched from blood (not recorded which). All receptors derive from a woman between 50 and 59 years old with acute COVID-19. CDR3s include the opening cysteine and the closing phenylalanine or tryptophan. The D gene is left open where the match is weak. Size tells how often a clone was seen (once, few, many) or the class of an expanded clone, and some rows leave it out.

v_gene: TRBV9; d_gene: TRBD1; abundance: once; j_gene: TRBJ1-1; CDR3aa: CASSKGQGEAFF; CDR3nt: TGTGCCAGCAGCAAAGGACAGGGGGAAGCTTTCTTT
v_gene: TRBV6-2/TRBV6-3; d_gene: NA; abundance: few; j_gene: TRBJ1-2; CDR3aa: CASSYPVYGYTF; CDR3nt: TGTGCCAGCAGTTACCCGGTATATGGCTACACCTTC
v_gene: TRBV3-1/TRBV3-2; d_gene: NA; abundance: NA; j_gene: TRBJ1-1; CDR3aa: CASSRIRGTEAFF; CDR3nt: TGTGCCAGCAGCCGAATTCGGGGGACTGAAGCTTTCTTT
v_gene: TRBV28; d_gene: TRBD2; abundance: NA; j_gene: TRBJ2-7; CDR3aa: CASSGLAGGSYEQYF; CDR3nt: TGTGCCAGCAGCGGACTAGCGGGAGGATCCTACGAGCAGTACTTC
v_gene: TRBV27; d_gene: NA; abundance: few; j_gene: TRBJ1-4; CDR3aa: CASSTGRNNEKLFF; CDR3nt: TGTGCCAGCAGCACAGGACGGAATAATGAAAAACTGTTTTTT
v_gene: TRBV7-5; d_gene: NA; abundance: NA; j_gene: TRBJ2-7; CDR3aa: CVRSFPVYEQYF; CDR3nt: TGTGTCAGAAGCTTTCCCGTCTACGAGCAGTACTTC
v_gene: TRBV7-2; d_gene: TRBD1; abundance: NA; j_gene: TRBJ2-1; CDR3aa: CASSSRGQGSYNEQFF; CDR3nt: TGTGCCAGCAGCTCACGGGGACAGGGCTCCTACAATGAGCAGTTCTTC
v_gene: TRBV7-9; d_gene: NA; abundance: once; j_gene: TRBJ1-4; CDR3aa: CASSLVQSNEKLFF; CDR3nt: TGTGCCAGCAGCTTAGTGCAGTCTAATGAAAAACTGTTTTTT
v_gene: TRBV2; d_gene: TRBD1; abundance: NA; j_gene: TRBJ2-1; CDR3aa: CASRIGQGNSNEQFF; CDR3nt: TGTGCCAGCAGGATTGGACAGGGGAATTCAAATGAGCAGTTCTTC
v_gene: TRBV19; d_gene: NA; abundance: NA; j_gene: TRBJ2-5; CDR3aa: CASSEGYFQETQYF; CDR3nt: TGTGCCAGTAGTGAGGGCTACTTCCAAGAGACCCAGTACTTC
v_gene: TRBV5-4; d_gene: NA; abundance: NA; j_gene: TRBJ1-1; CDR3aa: CASSLAAGVEAFF; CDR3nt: TGTGCCAGCAGCTTGGCCGCAGGGGTTGAAGCTTTCTTT
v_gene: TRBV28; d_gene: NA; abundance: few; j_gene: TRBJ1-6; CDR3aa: CASSSPGENSPLHF; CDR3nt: TGTGCCAGCAGTAGCCCAGGGGAGAATTCACCCCTCCACTTT
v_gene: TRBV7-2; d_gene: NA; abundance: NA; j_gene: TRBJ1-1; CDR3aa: CASSSPPLDSEAFF; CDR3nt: TGTGCCAGCAGCTCCCCCCCCCTAGACTCCGAAGCTTTCTTT
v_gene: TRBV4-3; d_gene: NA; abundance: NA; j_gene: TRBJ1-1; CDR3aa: CASSQVGVVGDFEAFF; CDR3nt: TGCGCCAGCAGCCAAGTCGGAGTCGTGGGAGATTTCGAAGCTTTCTTT
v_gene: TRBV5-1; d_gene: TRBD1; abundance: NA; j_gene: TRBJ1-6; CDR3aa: CASSLGQGAQISPLHF; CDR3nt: TGCGCCAGCAGCTTAGGACAGGGGGCCCAAATCTCACCCCTCCACTTT
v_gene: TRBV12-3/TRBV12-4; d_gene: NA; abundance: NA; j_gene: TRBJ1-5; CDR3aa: CASRTGVSQPQHF; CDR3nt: TGTGCCAGCAGAACCGGGGTGAGTCAGCCCCAGCATTTT
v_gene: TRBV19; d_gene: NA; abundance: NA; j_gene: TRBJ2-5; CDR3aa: CASTRGKGYQETQYF; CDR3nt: TGTGCCAGTACCAGGGGAAAGGGGTACCAAGAGACCCAGTACTTC
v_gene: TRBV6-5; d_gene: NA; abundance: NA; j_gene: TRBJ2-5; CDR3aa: CASSWGQQETQYF; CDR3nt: TGTGCCAGCAGTTGGGGACAACAAGAGACCCAGTACTTC
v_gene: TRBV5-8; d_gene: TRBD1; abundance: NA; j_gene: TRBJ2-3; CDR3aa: CASSQFGTGGTDTQYF; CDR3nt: TGTGCCAGCAGCCAATTCGGGACAGGGGGAACAGATACGCAGTATTTT
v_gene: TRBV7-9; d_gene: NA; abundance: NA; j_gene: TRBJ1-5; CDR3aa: CASSLGGDQPQHF; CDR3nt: TGTGCCAGCAGCTTAGGAGGAGATCAGCCCCAGCATTTT
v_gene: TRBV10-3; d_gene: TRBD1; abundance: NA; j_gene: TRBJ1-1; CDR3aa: CAISESRATQGGTEAFF; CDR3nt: TGTGCCATCAGTGAGTCGCGGGCTACACAGGGGGGGACTGAAGCTTTCTTT
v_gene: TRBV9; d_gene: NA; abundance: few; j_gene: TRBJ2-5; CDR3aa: CASRLQGRQETQYF; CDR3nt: TGTGCCAGCCGACTACAGGGCCGGCAAGAGACCCAGTACTTC
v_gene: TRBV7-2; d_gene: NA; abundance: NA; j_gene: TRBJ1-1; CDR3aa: CASSLNRPTEAFF; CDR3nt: TGTGCCAGCAGCTTAAACAGGCCCACTGAAGCTTTCTTT
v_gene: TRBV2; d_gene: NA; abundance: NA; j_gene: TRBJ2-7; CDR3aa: CASSEVEMRNGYSYEQYF; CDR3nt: TGTGCCAGCAGTGAAGTGGAGATGCGAAATGGGTACTCCTACGAGCAGTACTTC
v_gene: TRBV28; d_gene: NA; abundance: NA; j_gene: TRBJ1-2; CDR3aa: CASSLLVRTAGGYTF; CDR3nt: TGTGCCAGCAGTTTGCTAGTAAGGACGGCGGGTGGCTACACCTTC
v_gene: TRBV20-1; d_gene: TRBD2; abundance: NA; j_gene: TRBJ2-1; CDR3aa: CSASPGLAGKQFF; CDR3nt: TGCAGTGCTAGTCCCGGACTAGCGGGAAAGCAGTTCTTC
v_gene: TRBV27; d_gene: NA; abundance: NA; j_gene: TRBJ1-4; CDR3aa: CASSYGTGLAEKLFF; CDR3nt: TGTGCCAGCAGTTACGGTACAGGGCTGGCTGAAAAACTGTTTTTT
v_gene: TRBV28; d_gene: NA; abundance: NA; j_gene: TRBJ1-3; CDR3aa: CASTPDSSGNTIYF; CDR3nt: TGTGCCAGCACCCCGGACAGCTCTGGAAACACCATATATTTT
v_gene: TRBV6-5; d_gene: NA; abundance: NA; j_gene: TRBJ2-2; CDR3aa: CATFASGGELFF; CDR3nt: TGTGCCACCTTCGCATCGGGCGGGGAGCTGTTTTTT
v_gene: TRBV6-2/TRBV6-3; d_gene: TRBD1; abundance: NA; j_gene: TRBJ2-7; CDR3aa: CASSPRQGAYEQYF; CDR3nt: TGTGCCAGCAGTCCGCGACAGGGAGCCTACGAGCAGTACTTC
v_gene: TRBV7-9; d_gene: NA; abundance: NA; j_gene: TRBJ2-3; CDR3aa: CASSLVPAGMDTQYF; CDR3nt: TGTGCCAGCAGCTTAGTGCCCGCGGGGATGGATACGCAGTATTTT
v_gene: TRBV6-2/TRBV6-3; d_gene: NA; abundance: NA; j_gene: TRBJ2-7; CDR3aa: CASSPIALNSYEQYF; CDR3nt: TGTGCCAGCAGTCCCATAGCGCTGAACTCCTACGAGCAGTACTTC
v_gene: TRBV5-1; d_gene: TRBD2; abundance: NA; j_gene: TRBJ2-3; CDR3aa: CASSLLMTSGETDTQYF; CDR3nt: TGCGCCAGCAGCTTACTAATGACTAGCGGGGAGACAGATACGCAGTATTTT
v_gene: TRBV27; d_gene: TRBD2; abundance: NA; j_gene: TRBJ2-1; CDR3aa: CASSFRLAGGAQFF; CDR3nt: TGTGCCAGCAGTTTTAGACTAGCGGGAGGAGCGCAGTTCTTC
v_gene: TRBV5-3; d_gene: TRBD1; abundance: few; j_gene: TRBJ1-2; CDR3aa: CARSARRGQGLANYGYTF; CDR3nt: TGTGCCAGAAGCGCTCGGAGGGGACAGGGCTTAGCTAACTATGGCTACACCTTC
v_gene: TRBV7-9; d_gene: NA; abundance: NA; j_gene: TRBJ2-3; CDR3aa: CASNSFSSTDTQYF; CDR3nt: TGTGCCAGCAACAGTTTTTCTAGCACAGATACGCAGTATTTT
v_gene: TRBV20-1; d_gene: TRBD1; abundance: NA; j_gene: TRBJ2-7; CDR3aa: CSASIGTGLYEQYF; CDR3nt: TGCAGTGCTAGTATTGGGACAGGTCTCTACGAGCAGTACTTC
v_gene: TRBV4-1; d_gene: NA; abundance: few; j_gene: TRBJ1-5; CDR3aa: CASSQGGQGPVYQPQHF; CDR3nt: TGCGCCAGCAGCCAAGGGGGGCAGGGGCCGGTTTATCAGCCCCAGCATTTT
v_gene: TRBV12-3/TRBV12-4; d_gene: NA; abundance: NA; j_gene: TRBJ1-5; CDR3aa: CASLAGGNQPQHF; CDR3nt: TGTGCCAGCCTGGCGGGGGGCAATCAGCCCCAGCATTTT
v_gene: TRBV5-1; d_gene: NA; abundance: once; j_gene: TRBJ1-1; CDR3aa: CASSLIQEAEAFF; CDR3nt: TGCGCCAGCAGCTTGATCCAGGAAGCTGAAGCTTTCTTT
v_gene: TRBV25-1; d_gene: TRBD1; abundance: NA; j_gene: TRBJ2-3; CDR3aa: CASSPTGTASTDTQYF; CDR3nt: TGTGCCAGCAGTCCTACCGGGACAGCGAGCACAGATACGCAGTATTTT
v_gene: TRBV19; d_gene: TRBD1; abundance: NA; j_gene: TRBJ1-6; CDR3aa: CASSLPQQGGGSPLHF; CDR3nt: TGTGCCAGTAGTCTCCCCCAACAGGGGGGAGGTTCACCCCTCCACTTT
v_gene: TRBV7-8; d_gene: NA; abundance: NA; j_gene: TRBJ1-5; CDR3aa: CASSLATAMNQPQHF; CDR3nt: TGTGCCAGCAGCTTAGCCACAGCAATGAATCAGCCCCAGCATTTT
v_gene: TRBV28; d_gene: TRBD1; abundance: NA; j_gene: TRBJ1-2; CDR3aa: CASGRGQPWGYGYTF; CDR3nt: TGTGCCAGCGGGCGGGGACAGCCTTGGGGCTATGGCTACACCTTC